The source of this T cell receptor (beta chain) is a study of a mutant IDH1 vaccine in newly diagnosed glioma. Study-wide results and limits: Evidence of vaccine-induced immune responses was documented in roughly 93% of patients.

Points on this clone: Its specificity is not known.

As for time point: week 5, during vaccination. The investigators gave 300 ug of mutant IDH1 20-mer peptide in each vaccine dose, together with topical imiquimod. Clones were sequenced by immunoSEQ multiplex PCR, and TCRdb holds only the in-frame ones, with some missing. This table has 39,000 or so clones, about 84% appearing once. The sequencing used PBMCs, collected from a glioma patient whose treatment included an IDH1 peptide vaccine. The source is a man aged 35 to 55 with glioma.

CDR3 amino acids: CASSRDISNTEAFF. The CDR3 DNA sequence: TGTGCCAGCTCACGGGACATCTCGAACACTGAAGCTTTCTTT. The rearrangement joins TRBV18 to TRBJ1-1, with D tentatively TRBD1 (6 bases). Germline CDR1 KGHSH, CDR2 LQKENI. This CDR3 is built from 14 residues. Trimming removed 4 bases from V and 1 base from J, with 10 bases in between.